A selection of T cell receptor beta chains follows, all from one sample in a study of blood T cells in healthy people across ages. TCRdb re-called the 5' RACE reads with MiXCR, one entry per CDR3 protein. This sample has approximately 900,000 distinct CDR3 sequences, with about 44% found just once. Sequencing input: blood. The origin of the receptors is a man under 40 in good health. Both conserved end residues are part of each CDR3. D genes are given only for firm matches. Part of the rows lack a size; the others show once, few, many or a class for expanded clones.

CDR3: CASSVDRAGGRYEQYF
DNA: TGTGCCAGCAGCGTGGACAGGGCAGGAGGACGATACGAGCAGTACTTC
D: TRBD1
V: TRBV7-9
size: few
J: TRBJ2-7

CDR3: CASSLEAGGQYLETQYF
DNA: TGCGCCAGCAGCTTGGAAGCGGGGGGGCAGTATTTAGAGACCCAGTACTTC
D: TRBD2
V: TRBV5-1
size: -
J: TRBJ2-5

CDR3: CASSQIRTGENTGELFF
DNA: TGCGCCAGCAGCCAAATACGGACAGGGGAGAACACCGGGGAGCTGTTTTTT
D: TRBD1
V: TRBV4-1
size: -
J: TRBJ2-2

CDR3: CASAGTANYEQYF
DNA: TGCGCCAGCGCCGGGACAGCGAACTACGAGCAGTACTTC
D: TRBD1
V: TRBV4-1
size: many
J: TRBJ2-7

CDR3: CASSQDGAPTDTQYF
DNA: TGTGCCAGCAGCCAAGATGGGGCGCCCACAGATACGCAGTATTTT
D: -
V: TRBV3-1
size: few
J: TRBJ2-3

CDR3: CATATGVIVDSNQPQHF
DNA: TGTGCCACCGCGACAGGGGTAATCGTGGATAGCAATCAGCCCCAGCATTTT
D: TRBD1
V: TRBV28
size: -
J: TRBJ1-5

CDR3: CASSQGSGGPVDTQYF
DNA: TGTGCCAGCAGCCAAGGATCGGGGGGGCCGGTGGATACGCAGTATTTT
D: TRBD2
V: TRBV4-2
size: -
J: TRBJ2-3

CDR3: CASTLVSYEQYF
DNA: TGTGCCAGCACCCTGGTGTCCTACGAGCAGTACTTC
D: -
V: TRBV7-2
size: -
J: TRBJ2-7

CDR3: CASSFQLGGEETQYF
DNA: TGTGCCAGCAGCTTCCAACTCGGGGGGGAAGAGACCCAGTACTTC
D: TRBD2
V: TRBV7-6
size: -
J: TRBJ2-5

CDR3: CASTRDQTDTQYF
DNA: TGTGCCAGCACTCGGGACCAAACAGATACGCAGTATTTT
D: -
V: TRBV6-2/TRBV6-3
size: -
J: TRBJ2-3

CDR3: CASSPQYYEQYF
DNA: TGTGCCAGCAGCCCCCAGTACTACGAGCAGTACTTC
D: -
V: TRBV7-2
size: -
J: TRBJ2-7

CDR3: CASSSSRANQPQHF
DNA: TGTGCCAGCAGTTCCTCCCGTGCCAATCAGCCCCAGCATTTT
D: -
V: TRBV12-3/TRBV12-4
size: many
J: TRBJ1-5

CDR3: CASSEARLGFYGYTF
DNA: TGTGCCAGCAGTGAAGCGCGACTGGGCTTCTATGGCTACACCTTC
D: -
V: TRBV6-1
size: -
J: TRBJ1-2

CDR3: CASSDLAGEQYF
DNA: TGTGCCAGCAGCGACCTAGCGGGTGAGCAGTACTTC
D: TRBD2
V: TRBV9
size: few
J: TRBJ2-4

CDR3: CASSVAPPGNTEAFF
DNA: TGTGCCAGCAGCGTAGCCCCCCCGGGGAACACTGAAGCTTTCTTT
D: -
V: TRBV9
size: few
J: TRBJ1-1

CDR3: CASSLWGGGEEDTQYF
DNA: TGTGCCAGCAGTTTATGGGGTGGGGGGGAGGAAGATACGCAGTATTTT
D: TRBD2
V: TRBV27
size: -
J: TRBJ2-3

CDR3: CASSSAGGSSYNEQFF
DNA: TGTGCCAGCAGTTCGGCGGGGGGGAGCTCCTACAATGAGCAGTTCTTC
D: TRBD2
V: TRBV27
size: -
J: TRBJ2-1

CDR3: CAWSLTGASYNSPLHF
DNA: TGTGCCTGGAGCCTCACAGGGGCGTCCTATAATTCACCCCTCCACTTT
D: TRBD1
V: TRBV30
size: -
J: TRBJ1-6

CDR3: CASSRDGDTEAFF
DNA: TGCGCCAGCAGCCGAGACGGGGACACTGAAGCTTTCTTT
D: -
V: TRBV5-1
size: -
J: TRBJ1-1

CDR3: CASSAPGGPFPYNEQFF
DNA: TGCGCCAGCAGCGCCCCTGGAGGCCCATTCCCTTACAATGAGCAGTTCTTC
D: -
V: TRBV5-1
size: few
J: TRBJ2-1

CDR3: CAISESTGPYEQYF
DNA: TGTGCCATCAGTGAGTCGACAGGTCCCTACGAGCAGTACTTC
D: -
V: TRBV10-3
size: many
J: TRBJ2-7

CDR3: CASSLASGGQQPQHF
DNA: TGTGCCAGCAGCTTGGCCTCTGGAGGTCAACAGCCCCAGCATTTT
D: -
V: TRBV7-9
size: once
J: TRBJ1-5

CDR3: CASSTDRGRVWGYTF
DNA: TGTGCCAGCAGCACGGATAGGGGACGCGTTTGGGGCTACACCTTC
D: -
V: TRBV12-3/TRBV12-4
size: -
J: TRBJ1-2

CDR3: CASSPGGTGGSYTF
DNA: TGTGCCAGCAGCCCTGGGGGGACAGGGGGCAGCTACACCTTC
D: TRBD1
V: TRBV28
size: -
J: TRBJ1-2

CDR3: CASSVSPSSTDTQYF
DNA: TGTGCCAGCAGCGTCTCTCCCTCTAGCACAGATACGCAGTATTTT
D: -
V: TRBV9
size: -
J: TRBJ2-3

CDR3: CSVVLGTRLYEQYF
DNA: TGCAGCGTTGTCCTAGGGACAAGGCTCTACGAGCAGTACTTC
D: -
V: TRBV29-1
size: -
J: TRBJ2-7

CDR3: CASSNPGLRNNEQFF
DNA: TGCGCCAGCAGCAACCCGGGACTCCGAAACAATGAGCAGTTCTTC
D: -
V: TRBV5-1
size: -
J: TRBJ2-1

CDR3: CASSLRDNHGYTF
DNA: TGTGCCAGCAGTCTCCGGGACAATCATGGCTACACCTTC
D: -
V: TRBV6-6
size: -
J: TRBJ1-2

CDR3: CASSLAAFSYNEQFF
DNA: TGTGCCAGCAGCTTAGCGGCTTTCTCCTACAATGAGCAGTTCTTC
D: -
V: TRBV7-2
size: -
J: TRBJ2-1

CDR3: CASSPGTGERGYTF
DNA: TGTGCCAGCAGTCCAGGGACAGGGGAGCGTGGCTACACCTTC
D: TRBD1
V: TRBV28
size: few
J: TRBJ1-2

CDR3: CAGSPNRVHEQYF
DNA: TGTGCCGGCAGCCCCAACAGGGTCCACGAGCAGTACTTC
D: -
V: TRBV7-2
size: -
J: TRBJ2-7

CDR3: CASRWRASTDTQYF
DNA: TGTGCCAGCAGGTGGAGGGCTAGCACAGATACGCAGTATTTT
D: -
V: TRBV14
size: few
J: TRBJ2-3

CDR3: CASSQDDARTGSPLHF
DNA: TGCGCCAGCAGCCAAGATGACGCCCGGACAGGGTCACCCCTCCACTTT
D: TRBD1
V: TRBV4-3
size: -
J: TRBJ1-6

CDR3: CASSPGSGAAGYTF
DNA: TGTGCCAGCAGCCCCGGTTCCGGGGCGGCAGGCTACACCTTC
D: -
V: TRBV7-9
size: few
J: TRBJ1-2

CDR3: CASSAGHYGYTF
DNA: TGTGCCAGCTCTGCCGGGCACTATGGCTACACCTTC
D: -
V: TRBV9
size: -
J: TRBJ1-2

CDR3: CAIREDFHEQYF
DNA: TGTGCCATCAGGGAAGACTTCCACGAGCAGTACTTC
D: -
V: TRBV10-3
size: -
J: TRBJ2-7

CDR3: CSVPRGRAQETQYF
DNA: TGCAGCGTCCCGAGGGGAAGGGCTCAAGAGACCCAGTACTTC
D: -
V: TRBV29-1
size: -
J: TRBJ2-5

CDR3: CASSLIRGYGEQYF
DNA: TGTGCCAGCAGCTTAATCAGGGGATACGGCGAGCAGTACTTC
D: -
V: TRBV11-2
size: few
J: TRBJ2-7

CDR3: CASSVALDTPRHF
DNA: TGTGCCAGCAGCGTAGCCCTAGATACCCCGCGGCATTTT
D: -
V: TRBV9
size: few
J: TRBJ1-5

CDR3: CSARDQGGGTDTQYF
DNA: TGCAGTGCTAGGGATCAAGGAGGGGGTACAGATACGCAGTATTTT
D: -
V: TRBV20-1
size: -
J: TRBJ2-3

CDR3: CASSPQGFSPYGYTF
DNA: TGTGCCAGCTCACCACAGGGGTTCAGCCCGTATGGCTACACCTTC
D: -
V: TRBV18
size: -
J: TRBJ1-2

CDR3: CPSSHLQSSYNEQFF
DNA: TGTCCCAGCAGCCACCTCCAGAGCTCCTACAATGAGCAGTTCTTC
D: -
V: TRBV13
size: -
J: TRBJ2-1

CDR3: CSLTDSSTDTQYF
DNA: TGCAGTCTGACGGACAGTAGCACAGATACGCAGTATTTT
D: -
V: TRBV20-1
size: -
J: TRBJ2-3

CDR3: CASSPTNQPQHF
DNA: TGTGCCAGCAGCCCCACAAATCAGCCCCAGCATTTT
D: -
V: TRBV12-3/TRBV12-4
size: -
J: TRBJ1-5

CDR3: CASSQEVTGGASSDTQYF
DNA: TGCGCCAGCAGCCAAGAAGTCACTGGCGGGGCGTCGTCGGATACGCAGTATTTT
D: -
V: TRBV4-3
size: few
J: TRBJ2-3

CDR3: CATSRAGQGRNEQFF
DNA: TGTGCCACCAGCAGAGCGGGACAGGGGAGAAATGAGCAGTTCTTC
D: TRBD1
V: TRBV15
size: -
J: TRBJ2-1

CDR3: CAISGDTYGYTF
DNA: TGTGCCATCAGTGGGGACACCTATGGCTACACCTTC
D: -
V: TRBV10-3
size: -
J: TRBJ1-2

CDR3: CASRWWGTATDTQYF
DNA: TGTGCCAGCAGATGGTGGGGAACCGCCACAGATACGCAGTATTTT
D: -
V: TRBV28
size: -
J: TRBJ2-3

CDR3: CASSDSSGGSYEQYF
DNA: TGTGCCAGCAGTGATTCGAGCGGGGGTTCCTACGAGCAGTACTTC
D: TRBD2
V: TRBV2
size: -
J: TRBJ2-7

CDR3: CASRTDGVGSGYTF
DNA: TGTGCCAGCAGGACAGACGGTGTGGGCTCTGGCTACACCTTC
D: -
V: TRBV27
size: -
J: TRBJ1-2

CDR3: CASSLGSVSNQPQHF
DNA: TGTGCCAGCAGCTTAGGCTCAGTTAGCAATCAGCCCCAGCATTTT
D: -
V: TRBV7-2
size: -
J: TRBJ1-5

CDR3: CASSEDTTYEQYF
DNA: TGTGCCAGCAGTGAAGACACGACCTACGAGCAGTACTTC
D: -
V: TRBV6-4
size: -
J: TRBJ2-7

CDR3: CASSLEGVRSYNEQFF
DNA: TGCGCCAGCAGCTTGGAGGGAGTAAGGTCCTACAATGAGCAGTTCTTC
D: -
V: TRBV5-1
size: -
J: TRBJ2-1